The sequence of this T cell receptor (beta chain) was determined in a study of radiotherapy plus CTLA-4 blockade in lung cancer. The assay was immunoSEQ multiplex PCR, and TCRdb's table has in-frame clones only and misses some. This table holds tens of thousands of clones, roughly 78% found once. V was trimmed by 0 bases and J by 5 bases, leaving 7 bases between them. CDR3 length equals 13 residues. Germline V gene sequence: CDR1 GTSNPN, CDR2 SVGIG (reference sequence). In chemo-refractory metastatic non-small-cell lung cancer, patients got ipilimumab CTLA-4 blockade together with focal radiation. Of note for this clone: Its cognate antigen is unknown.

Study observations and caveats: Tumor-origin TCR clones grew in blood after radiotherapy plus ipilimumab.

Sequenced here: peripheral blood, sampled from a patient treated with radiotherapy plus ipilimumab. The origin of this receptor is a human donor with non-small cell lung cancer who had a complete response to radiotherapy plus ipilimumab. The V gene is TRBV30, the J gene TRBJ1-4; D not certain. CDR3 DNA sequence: TGTGCCTGGAGTGTACTTAGGAATGAAAAACTGTTTTTT. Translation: CAWSVLRNEKLFF. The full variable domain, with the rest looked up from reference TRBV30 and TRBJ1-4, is SQTIHQWPATLVQPVGSPLSLECTVEGTSNPNLYWYRQAAGRGLQLLFYSVGIGQISSEVPQNLSASRPQDRQFILSSKKLLLSDSGFYLCAWSVLRNEKLFFGSGTQLSVL.